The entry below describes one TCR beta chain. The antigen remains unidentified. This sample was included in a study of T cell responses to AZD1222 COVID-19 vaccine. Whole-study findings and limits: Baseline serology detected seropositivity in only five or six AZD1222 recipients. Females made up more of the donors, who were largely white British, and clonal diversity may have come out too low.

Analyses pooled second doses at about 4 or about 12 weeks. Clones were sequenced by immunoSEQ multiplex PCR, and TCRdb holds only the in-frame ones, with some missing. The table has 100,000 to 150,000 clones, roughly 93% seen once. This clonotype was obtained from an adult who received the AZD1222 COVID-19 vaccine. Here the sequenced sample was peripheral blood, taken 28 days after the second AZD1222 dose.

The CDR3 here is CASSPTGETYGYTF. CDR3 nucleotides: TGTGCCAGCTCACCTACAGGGGAGACCTATGGCTACACCTTC. The chain recombines TRBV18 with TRBJ1-2, with 7 bases identical to TRBD1. The V gene end was trimmed by 3 bases and the J gene end by 4 bases; junction bases not matched to a gene: 5. CDR1 is KGHSH and CDR2 is LQKENI in the germline V gene. This CDR3 spans 14 amino acids.